The clone carrying this T cell receptor beta chain occurred once. As yet, its antigen is unknown. The data stem from a study of cytomegalovirus exposure and HLA in healthy donors. Study overall: Findings of an earlier analysis included 90 million to 120 million unique TCR beta sequences from about 180 million T cells.

PCR primers comprised 60 Vbeta and 13 Jbeta primers. The method was immunoSEQ multiplex PCR; TCRdb's version includes in-frame clones alone and lacks a portion of them. The table has roughly 180,000 clones, about 81% seen once. CDR3 size: 14 residues. V lost 4 bases to trimming and J lost 2 bases; unmatched junction nucleotides: 1. CDR1 and CDR2 from the germline V gene are MNHNY and SVGAGI (reference sequence). Study-level findings and limits: The productive fraction for most TCR beta V segments was about 90% or about 30% in an earlier analysis. Researchers reported from a later analysis that most CMV-associated TCR beta chains appeared HLA-restricted.

Sequencing used PBMCs. This TCR was recovered from a woman between 18 and 30 years old in good health and CMV-seropositive. V is TRBV6-6 and J is TRBJ2-7; 11 bases fit TRBD1. The CDR3 sequence: CASSLGQGAYEQYF. The CDR3, as DNA: TGTGCCAGCAGTTTGGGACAGGGGGCCTACGAGCAGTACTTC.